Listed here are 6 T cell receptor beta chains from one sample, sequenced in a study of shared clonotypes between healthy human individuals (dated by TCRdb to the early 2020s). The method behind the library was the immunoSEQ multiplex PCR assay. Imported from immuneACCESS, the table was reduced by TCRdb to in-frame sequences with V and J called. These copies leave out some clones; in studies compared against another copy, an unresolved V gene accounts for under half, and the cause of the remainder is not known. Counted in this sample were 2 million to 3 million clones; roughly 93% of them appeared once. The top ten hold 0.36% of the sample. The sequencing sample was made of naive CD4+ T cells from PBMCs. The sample's cell subset or site, from its label and the paper: CD45RA+ positively selected. These receptors originate from a man younger than 35 in good health. Some clones in this sample may be carry-over from other donors' samples.

The chain carries TRBV7-6 and TRBJ2-1, with 10 bases aligning to TRBD2. This CDR3 region has 16 residues. Germline V gives CDR1 SGHVS, CDR2 FNYEAQ. V lost 2 bases to trimming and J lost 4 bases; unmatched junction nucleotides: 5. This CDR3 is CASSLKGTSAYNEQFF. The CDR3 nucleotides read TGTGCCAGCAGCTTAAAAGGGACTAGCGCATACAATGAGCAGTTCTTC.

The chain is built from TRBV18 and TRBJ2-3; 9 bases fit TRBD2. Germline CDR1 KGHSH, CDR2 LQKENI. Trimming cost V 2 bases and J 2 bases; bases outside gene matches: 5. This CDR3 spans 16 amino acids. Written as DNA, the CDR3 is TGTGCCAGCTCACCATCTAGCGGGATTTCCACAGATACGCAGTATTTT. Translating gives CASSPSSGISTDTQYF.

The chain employs TRBV11-3 and TRBJ2-2; maybe TRBD2 (5 bases). Trimming stripped 2 bases from V and 4 bases from J, with 17 bases between. CDR3 size: 17 residues. From germline, CDR1 is SGHNT and CDR2 YENEEA. The CDR3 DNA reads TGTGCCAGCAGCTTAATGACGGGCGGGTCGGGCACCGGGGAGCTGTTTTTT. Translating it yields CASSLMTGGSGTGELFF.

V is TRBV18 and J is TRBJ2-7, with a weak D call TRBD1 (6 bases). CDR3 size: 14 residues. Germline CDR1 is KGHSH and CDR2 is LQKENI. Trimming cost V 3 bases and J 3 bases, with 12 bases left between them. Here the CDR3 reads CASSPFGQNYEQYF. The CDR3 nucleotides are TGTGCCAGCTCACCCTTCGGACAGAACTACGAGCAGTACTTC.

J is TRBJ2-7 and V is TRBV28; tentative D call: TRBD2 (6 bases). CDR1 is MDHEN and CDR2 is SYDVKM in the germline V gene. The CDR3 runs to 15 residues. Trimming cost V 5 bases and J 7 bases, with 21 bases left between them. In DNA, the CDR3 is TGTGCCAGCAGTACGCCGGGGAAAGGAGGGCTGGAGCAGTACTTC. This sequence encodes CASSTPGKGGLEQYF.

About this clone itself: Other DNA sequences in the sample encode the same CDR3. V and J are TRBV5-1 and TRBJ1-3; possible D gene TRBD1, 5 bases. Germline V CDR1 and CDR2: SGHRS, YFSETQ. CDR3 size: 13 residues. Trimming left V 0 bases short and J 4 bases short, with 5 bases between. In DNA, the CDR3 is TGCGCCAGCAGCTTGGGGACAGGAAACACCATATATTTT. This sequence encodes CASSLGTGNTIYF.